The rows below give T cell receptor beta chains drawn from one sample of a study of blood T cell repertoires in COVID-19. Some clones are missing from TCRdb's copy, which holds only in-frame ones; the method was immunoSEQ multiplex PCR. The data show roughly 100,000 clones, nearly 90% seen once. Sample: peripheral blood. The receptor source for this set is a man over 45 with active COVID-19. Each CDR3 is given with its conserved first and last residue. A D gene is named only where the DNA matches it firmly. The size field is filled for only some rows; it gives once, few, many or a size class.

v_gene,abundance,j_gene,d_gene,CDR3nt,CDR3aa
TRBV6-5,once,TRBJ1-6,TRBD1,TGTGCCAGCAGGGGACAGGGACCTAATTCACCCCTCCACTTT,CASRGQGPNSPLHF
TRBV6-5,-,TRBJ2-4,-,TGTGCCAGCTCCCGGGACAAAGGCAAAAACATTCAGTACTTC,CASSRDKGKNIQYF
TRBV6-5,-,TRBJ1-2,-,TGTGCCAGCAGCCGGACTCATTTCACCTATGGCTACACCTTC,CASSRTHFTYGYTF
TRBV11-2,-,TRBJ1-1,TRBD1,TGTGCCAGCAGCTGGACAGGGGTCACTGAAGCTTTCTTT,CASSWTGVTEAFF
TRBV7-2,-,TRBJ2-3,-,TGTGCCAGCAGCTTAGCTTCAGGCCCAGGTACGCAGTATTTT,CASSLASGPGTQYF
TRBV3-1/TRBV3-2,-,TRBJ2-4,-,TGTGCCAGCAGCCAGGGGCAGGGAAACATTCAGTACTTC,CASSQGQGNIQYF
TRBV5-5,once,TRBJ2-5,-,TGTGCCAGCAGCTTGGAGGGACAAATGCATGGAGAGACCCAGTACTTC,CASSLEGQMHGETQYF
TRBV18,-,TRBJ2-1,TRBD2,TGTGCCAGCTCACCGGTTAGCGGGGGGTACAATGAGCAGTTCTTC,CASSPVSGGYNEQFF
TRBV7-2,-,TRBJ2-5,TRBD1,TGTGCCAGCAATCCGGGGACAGATCAAGAGACCCAGTACTTC,CASNPGTDQETQYF
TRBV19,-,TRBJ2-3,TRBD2,TGTGCCAGTAGTATAGATCTATGGGGAGCGGGGGGGTTAGATACGCAGTATTTT,CASSIDLWGAGGLDTQYF
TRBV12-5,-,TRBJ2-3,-,TGTGCTAGTGGTTTGGGGACAAAGAACACAGATACGCAGTATTTT,CASGLGTKNTDTQYF
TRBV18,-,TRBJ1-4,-,TGTGCCAGCTCACCAGGAGGGTTTGAAACTAATGAAAAACTGTTTTTT,CASSPGGFETNEKLFF
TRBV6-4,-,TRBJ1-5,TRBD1,TGTGCCAGCAGTGACATGGGACAGGGAATTATTAGCAATCAGCCCCAGCATTTT,CASSDMGQGIISNQPQHF
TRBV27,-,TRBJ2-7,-,TGTGCCAGCAGTTTCCGACGGGCTAGCTCCTCCTACGAGCAGTACTTC,CASSFRRASSSYEQYF
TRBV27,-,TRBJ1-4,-,TGTGCCAGCAGTTTACGGTTTGATTTCGATGAAAAACTGTTTTTT,CASSLRFDFDEKLFF
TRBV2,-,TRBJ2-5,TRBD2,TGTGCCAGCAGTGATTTAGCGGGGGGGCCAGGTGTTATGGAGACCCAGTACTTC,CASSDLAGGPGVMETQYF
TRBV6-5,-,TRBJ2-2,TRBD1,TGTGCCAGCAGTTACATGGGACAGCGCACCGGGGAGCTGTTTTTT,CASSYMGQRTGELFF
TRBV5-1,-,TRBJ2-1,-,TGCGCCAGCAGCTTAGGGCGGGGCTACTACAATGAGCAGTTCTTC,CASSLGRGYYNEQFF
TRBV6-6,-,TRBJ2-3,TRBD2,TGTGCTATATCGGGGGGGCGTGGCACAGATACGCAGTATTTT,CAISGGRGTDTQYF
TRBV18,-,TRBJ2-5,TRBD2,TGTGCCAGCTCACCAGCGGGGGTGCGGGAGACCCAGTACTTC,CASSPAGVRETQYF
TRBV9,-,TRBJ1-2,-,TGTGCCAGCAGCACGGGACTGGGCTACACCTTC,CASSTGLGYTF
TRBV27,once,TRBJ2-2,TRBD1,TGTGCCAGTAAACAGGGGGCGCGGGTGAACACCGGGGAGCTGTTTTTT,CASKQGARVNTGELFF
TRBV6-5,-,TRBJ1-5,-,TGTGCCAGCATGGGGCGGCACAGCAATCAGCCCCAGCATTTT,CASMGRHSNQPQHF
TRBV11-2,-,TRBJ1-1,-,TGTGCCAGCCGCCGACCGGGCCTCCGGGGCACTGAAGCTTTCTTT,CASRRPGLRGTEAFF
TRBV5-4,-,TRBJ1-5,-,TGTGCCAGCAGCTTACGGGGGGCTGAGCCCCAGCATTTT,CASSLRGAEPQHF
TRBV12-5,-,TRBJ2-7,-,TGTGCTAGTGGTTTGATCCCATCCTACGAGCAGTACTTC,CASGLIPSYEQYF